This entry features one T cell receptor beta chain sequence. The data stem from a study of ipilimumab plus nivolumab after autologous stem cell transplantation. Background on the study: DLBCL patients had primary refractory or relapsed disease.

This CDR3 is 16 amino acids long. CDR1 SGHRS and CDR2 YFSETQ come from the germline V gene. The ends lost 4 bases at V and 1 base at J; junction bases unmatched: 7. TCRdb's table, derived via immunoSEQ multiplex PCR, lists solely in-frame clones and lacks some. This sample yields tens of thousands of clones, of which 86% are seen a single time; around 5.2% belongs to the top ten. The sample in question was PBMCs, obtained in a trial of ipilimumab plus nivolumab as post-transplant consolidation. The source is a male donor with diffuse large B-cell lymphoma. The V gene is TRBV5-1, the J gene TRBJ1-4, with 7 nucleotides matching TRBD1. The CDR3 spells CASSMSQGRTNEKLFF. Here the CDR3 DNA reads TGCGCCAGCAGCATGTCACAGGGGAGAACTAATGAAAAACTGTTTTTT. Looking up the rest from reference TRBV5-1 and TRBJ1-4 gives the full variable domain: KAGVTQTPRYLIKTRGQQVTLSCSPISGHRSVSWYQQTPGQGLQFLFEYFSETQRNKGNFPGRFSGRQFSNSRSEMNVSTLELGDSALYLCASSMSQGRTNEKLFFGSGTQLSVL.